Below are 13 T cell receptor beta chains sequenced from a single sample in a study of CD8 T cells in Susac syndrome. An input of about 0.5 to 1 ug of RNA was subjected to reverse transcription using random hexamers. TCRdb re-derived calls from the immunoSEQ multiplex PCR reads in MiXCR, one entry per CDR3 protein. The data hold 150,000 or so distinct CDR3 sequences, with around 94% observed a single time. The sequencing sample was made of CD4+ T cells from PBMCs. All receptors come from a human donor with multiple sclerosis.

This chain links TRBV29-1 with TRBJ2-5; perhaps TRBD2 as D (6 bases). Per germline, CDR1 SQVTM and CDR2 ANQGSEA. V was shortened by 6 bases and J by 3 bases, with 11 bases between the two germline ends. This CDR3 spans 12 amino acids. The CDR3 protein is CSVLTGEETQYF. The DNA of the CDR3 is TGCAGCGTCCTGACGGGGGAAGAGACCCAGTACTTC.

This rearrangement joins TRBV5-1 to TRBJ1-3, with TRBD1 identical over 8 bases. With 2 bases clipped from V and 4 bases from J, the junction kept 5 bases outside the gene matches. The CDR3 is 15 amino acids. Per germline, CDR1 SGHRS and CDR2 YFSETQ. Written as DNA, the CDR3 is TGCGCCAGCAGCTTCCGCGGACAGGGAGGAAACACCATATATTTT. This sequence encodes CASSFRGQGGNTIYF.

The rearrangement joins TRBV20-1 to TRBJ2-7; 11 nucleotides align to TRBD2. The CDR3 is 16 residues long. Trimming took 3 bases from V and 4 from J; bases not matched to a gene: 11. Germline values: CDR1 DFQATT, CDR2 SNEGSKA (reference sequence). CDR3 coding DNA: TGCAGTGCTAGTCTGCTAGCGGGAGGCACCAAGTACGAGCAGTACTTC. It is translated as CSASLLAGGTKYEQYF.

V is TRBV7-3 and J is TRBJ2-5, with 10 bases identical to TRBD2. J was trimmed by 5 bases and V by 1 base; bases with no gene match: 4. Germline CDR1 reads SGHTA; CDR2 reads FQGTGA. This CDR3 region has 15 residues. The CDR3 nucleotides are TGTGCCAGCAGCTTAATAGCGGGAGGTAGCGAGACCCAGTACTTC. It is translated as CASSLIAGGSETQYF. The variable domain in full, with the rest retrieved from reference TRBV7-3 and TRBJ2-5, is GAGVSQTPSNKVTEKGKYVELRCDPISGHTALYWYRQSLGQGPEFLIYFQGTGAADDSGLPNDRFFAVRPEGSVSTLKIQRTERGDSAVYLCASSLIAGGSETQYFGPGTRLLVL.

This clonotype has more than one count but fewer than ten. V usage is TRBV7-9 and J usage is TRBJ1-1; D might be TRBD1 (5 bases). Germline V gives CDR1 SEHNR, CDR2 FQNEAQ (reference sequence). The CDR3 loop spans 14 amino acids. V lost 2 bases to trimming and J lost 1 base, with 8 bases between them. CDR3 nucleotide sequence: TGTGCCAGCAGCTTAAGAAGGGGGAACACTGAAGCTTTCTTT. Translation gives CASSLRRGNTEAFF.

The CDR3 reads CSARKGLDTQYF. The CDR3 nucleotides read TGCAGTGCCCGAAAGGGATTAGATACGCAGTATTTT. The V and J genes are TRBV20-1 and TRBJ2-3, with D uncertain. CDR3 length: 12 residues. Between the trimmed V and J ends, which lost 6 bases and 5 bases, there was a span of 12 bases. Looked up from germline, CDR1 is DFQATT and CDR2 is SNEGSKA (reference sequence).

This clonotype came up once. This chain connects TRBV20-1 to TRBJ1-1; tentatively, D is TRBD1 (5 bases). The V gene lost 0 bases and the J gene lost 4 bases, with 9 bases spanning the gap. Germline CDR1 is DFQATT and CDR2 is SNEGSKA (reference sequence). The CDR3 is 13 amino acids. The CDR3 loop reads CSARDRRGTEAFF. The CDR3 bases are TGCAGTGCTAGAGATCGGAGGGGCACTGAAGCTTTCTTT.

This sequence joins TRBV6-2 or TRBV6-3 and TRBJ2-5; D remains unclear. The CDR3 has 12 amino acids. Germline-derived CDR1 and CDR2 are MNHEY and SVGEGT. V was pared by 2 bases and J by 2 bases, with 3 bases between. The CDR3 DNA is TGTGCCAGCAGTTACATTCAAGAGACCCAGTACTTC. As protein: CASSYIQETQYF.

This chain's CDR3 is CASSAYTEAFF. The CDR3 DNA reads as TGTGCCAGCAGTGCTTACACTGAAGCTTTCTTT. The V call is TRBV2, the J call TRBJ1-1; D uncertain. The germline gives CDR1 SNHLY, CDR2 FYNNEI. Trimming removed 4 bases at V and 3 bases at J, with 3 bases between. This CDR3 contains 11 residues.

J is TRBJ1-4 and V is TRBV12-3 or TRBV12-4; D gene unclear. V lost 3 bases, J lost 8 bases, and 13 bases lay in between. The CDR3 runs to 14 residues. The CDR3 is CASSFGREREKLFF. DNA of the CDR3: TGTGCCAGCAGTTTTGGGAGGGAACGAGAAAAACTGTTTTTT.

The J gene is TRBJ2-7, the V gene TRBV7-9, with D perhaps TRBD1 (6 bases). Trimming shortened V by 5 bases and J by 6 bases, and 14 bases separated the two germline ends. Germline V lookup: CDR1 SEHNR, CDR2 FQNEAQ (reference sequence). This CDR3 spans 13 amino acids. The CDR3 here is CASSQQGILEQYF. The CDR3 DNA follows: TGTGCCAGCAGCCAACAGGGAATCCTCGAGCAGTACTTC.

The chain carries TRBV18 and TRBJ2-4; the D is unclear. Trimming left V 3 bases short and J 15 bases short, with 21 bases between. The germline gives CDR1 KGHSH, CDR2 LQKENI. The CDR3 has 14 amino acids. The CDR3 protein is CASSPTESTSRGYF. The CDR3 bases are TGTGCCAGCTCACCGACTGAGTCAACGTCCCGAGGGTACTTC.

This chain uses TRBV6-6 with TRBJ1-1; D not certain. The CDR3 is made up of 12 amino acids. V lost 7 bases and J lost 9, with 15 bases in between. Germline V gene sequence: CDR1 MNHNY, CDR2 SVGAGI (reference sequence). This CDR3 reads CASKGTATQAFF. The DNA of the CDR3 is TGTGCCAGCAAGGGCACCGCTACCCAAGCTTTCTTT.